This TCR beta chain originates from a study of metastatic and nonmetastatic thyroid tumors. Looking at the study overall: Repertoires from malignant and benign thyroid patients were compared across blood and tumor or nodule tissue.

The CDR3 sequence is 14 residues long. CDR1 is LGHNA and CDR2 is YNFKEQ in the germline V gene. With 1 base removed from V and 3 bases from J, the gap between germline ends came to 10 bases. Prior to thyroid surgery, none of the patients had received any treatment. TCRdb re-clonotyped the PCR reads via MiXCR. The table has 20,000 to 25,000 clones, around 21% seen once. The specimen was blood. The source of this sequence is a female donor with papillary thyroid cancer or a benign thyroid nodule (not recorded which). Some clones in this sample may be carry-over from other donors' samples. The chain employs TRBV4-2 and TRBJ2-7; perhaps D is TRBD1 or TRBD2 (6 bases each). The CDR3 is CASSQGGADYEQYF. The CDR3 DNA follows: TGTGCCAGCAGCCAAGGGGGGGCGGACTACGAGCAGTACTTC.